This T cell receptor (beta chain) was profiled in a study of human T cells and chemical hapten exposure (dated by TCRdb to the early 2020s). Study-level background: For sensitization, 2% DPC in acetone was applied to a 2 cm by 2 cm area of upper inner arm skin. Patients additionally received weekly therapeutic DPC doses to the scalp throughout the approximately 25-week study period. Patch testing on the upper back used Finn chambers containing 0.01% DPC, with scoring done after 6 days according to International Contact Dermatitis Research Group standards. The mostly female patient cohort included alopecia areata with under or over 50% scalp involvement, alopecia totalis and alopecia universalis. The libraries were sequenced as a pool, and the TCR yield per sample differed mostly because of small variations in library volumes within the pool. The study tracked peripheral blood TCR repertoire changes in vivo during primary and secondary sensitization to the hapten diphenylcyclopropenone (DPC) in alopecia patients. Patient blood was sampled pre-sensitization (week 0) and at 2, 6 and about 24 weeks after DPC sensitization. Approximately 28 alopecia patients gave blood for TCR sequencing at one to four time points (pre-sensitization, 2, 6 and 24 weeks).

Library generation was performed with RACE. These reads were obtained on a NextSeq 500. Library preparation attached unique molecular identifiers to individual cDNA molecules for quantitative, reproducible TCR counting. From each blood RNA sample, both TCR alpha and TCR beta chains were sequenced. On the authors' methods: Samples had a median of about 96,000 TCRs, with a range from roughly 23,224 to 700,000. V, J and CDR3 annotation of the TCR reads was performed with the Decombinator software suite. Every sample was subsampled to the same number of TCRs (28,000) for the PS versus PT1 abundance plots. TCRs were defined as expanded if absent before sensitization and observed at least eight times at the 2-week time point. In TCRdb, the public reads were trimmed at Q25 with fastp and aligned with MiXCR, with productive beta chains retained. Records with the same CDR3 protein are collapsed into one entry carrying the most frequent genes and DNA. V and J calls and clone size were set by TCRdb, not the authors. The table for this sample lists approximately 82,000 distinct CDR3 sequences; 12% of them were counted only once. The top ten hold 3.5% of the sample.

Overall study results and their limits: Because all patients had alopecia, a presumed autoimmune disease, the immune response of the patients might differ from that of healthy individuals. No change with DPC sensitization was found in the number of TCRs above 1 in 1000 frequency, and no evidence of global repertoire structure alterations was found. Significantly more large CDR3 similarity clusters were formed by expanded TCRs than by pre-sensitization or healthy control sets, consistent with antigen-driven responses. Patch test score correlated positively with the number of PT1 expanded TCRs, reaching significance at thresholds 8, 16 and 32 but not at 4. After repeated subsampling, the strength of the expansion versus patch-test correlation and the threshold at which it became significant changed.

In the case of this clonotype: Its antigen target is currently unknown. It has no much larger one-base neighbor in the sample; base qualities were not kept.

What the time point label conveys for this sample: patch test 1, 2 weeks after DPC sensitization. The treatment or condition label, as the study defines it: therapeutic diphenylcyclopropenone sensitization with weekly scalp DPC. At each patch-test visit, blood was drawn before the patch test was applied. Patients were considered eligible if aged 18 to 70, diagnosed with alopecia and deemed suitable for DPC therapy, and patients were excluded if pregnant. Unfractionated whole blood was collected in Tempus Blood RNA tubes, and total RNA was extracted from that blood. The CDR3 starts with the cysteine, ends with the phenylalanine, and has 13 residues. The sequence is cut down to CDR3 DNA, 39 bases in frame from base 1. CDR1 and CDR2 were assigned from the germline V gene as SQVTM and ANQGSEA. V loses 6 bases at its end and J loses 5 bases; junction bases beyond the gene matches: 7.

Source: whole blood, taken in connection with sensitization to the hapten diphenylcyclopropenone (DPC). The receptor chain draws on TRBV29-1 and TRBJ1-2; 9 central bases correspond to TRBD1. The source is an older woman with alopecia areata. Some clones in this sample may be carry-over from other donors' samples. The CDR3 region has the sequence CSVTTGGFYGYTF. In nucleotides, the sequence is TGCAGCGTAACAACAGGGGGCTTTTATGGCTACACCTTC.